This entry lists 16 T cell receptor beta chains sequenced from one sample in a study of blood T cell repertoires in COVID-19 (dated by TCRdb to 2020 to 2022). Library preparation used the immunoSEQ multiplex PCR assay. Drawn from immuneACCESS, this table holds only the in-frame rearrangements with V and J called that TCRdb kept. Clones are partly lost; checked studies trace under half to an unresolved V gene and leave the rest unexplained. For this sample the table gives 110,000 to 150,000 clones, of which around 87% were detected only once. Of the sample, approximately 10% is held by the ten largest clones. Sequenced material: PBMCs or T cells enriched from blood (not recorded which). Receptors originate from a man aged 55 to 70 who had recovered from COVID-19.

The CDR3 sequence is CASSFWTGGQTIRALHF. The CDR3 DNA reads as TGTGCCAGCAGCTTCTGGACAGGGGGCCAAACAATACGAGCCCTCCACTTT. The chain employs TRBV5-6 and TRBJ1-6, with TRBD1 identical over 11 bases. Looked up from germline, CDR1 is SGHDT and CDR2 is YYEEEE. V shed 2 bases and J 14 bases; nucleotides not matched to a gene: 15. The CDR3 sequence is 17 residues long.

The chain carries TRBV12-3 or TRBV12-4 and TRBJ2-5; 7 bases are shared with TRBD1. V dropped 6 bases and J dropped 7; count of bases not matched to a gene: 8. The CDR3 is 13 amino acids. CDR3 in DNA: TGTGCCAGCAGATATACAGGGGCGGCGACCCAGTACTTC. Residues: CASRYTGAATQYF.

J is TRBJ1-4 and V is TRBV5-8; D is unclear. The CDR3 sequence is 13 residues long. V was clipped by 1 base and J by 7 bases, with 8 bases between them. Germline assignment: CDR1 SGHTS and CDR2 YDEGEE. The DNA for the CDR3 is TGTGCCAGCAGCTTGCGGTTTTCTGAAAAACTGTTTTTT. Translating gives CASSLRFSEKLFF.

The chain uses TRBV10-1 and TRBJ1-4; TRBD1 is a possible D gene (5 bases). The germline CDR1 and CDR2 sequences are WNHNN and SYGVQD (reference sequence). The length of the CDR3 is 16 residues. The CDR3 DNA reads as TGCGCAACTGAAACGGGCCCCGGGACTGATAATGAAAAACTGTTTTTT. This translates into CATETGPGTDNEKLFF.

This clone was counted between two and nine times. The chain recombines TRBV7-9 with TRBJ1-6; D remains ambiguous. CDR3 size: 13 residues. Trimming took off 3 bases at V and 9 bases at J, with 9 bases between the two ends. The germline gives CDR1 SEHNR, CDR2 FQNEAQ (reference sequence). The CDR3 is CASSLDFGSPLHF. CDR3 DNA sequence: TGTGCCAGCAGCTTGGACTTTGGTTCACCCCTCCACTTT.

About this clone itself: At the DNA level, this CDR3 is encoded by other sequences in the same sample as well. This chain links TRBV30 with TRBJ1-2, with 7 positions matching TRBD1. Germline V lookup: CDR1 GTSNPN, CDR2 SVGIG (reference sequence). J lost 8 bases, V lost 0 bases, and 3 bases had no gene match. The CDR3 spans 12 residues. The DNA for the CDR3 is TGTGCCTGGAGTGTCCCAGGGGGAGGCTACACCTTC. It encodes CAWSVPGGGYTF.

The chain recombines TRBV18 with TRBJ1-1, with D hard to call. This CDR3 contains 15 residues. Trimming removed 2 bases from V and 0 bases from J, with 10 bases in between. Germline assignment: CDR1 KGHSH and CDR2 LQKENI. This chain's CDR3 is CASSPSGRMNTEAFF. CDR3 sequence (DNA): TGTGCCAGCTCACCAAGCGGGCGCATGAACACTGAAGCTTTCTTT.

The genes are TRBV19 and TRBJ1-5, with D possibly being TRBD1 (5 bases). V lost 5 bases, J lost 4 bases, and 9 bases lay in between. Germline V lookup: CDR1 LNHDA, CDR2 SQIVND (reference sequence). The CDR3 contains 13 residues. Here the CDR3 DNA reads TGTGCCAGTAGTTTCAGGGAAAATCAGCCCCAGCATTTT. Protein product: CASSFRENQPQHF. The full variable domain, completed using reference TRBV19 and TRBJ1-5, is DGGITQSPKYLFRKEGQNVTLSCEQNLNHDAMYWYRQDPGQGLRLIYYSQIVNDFQKGDIAEGYSVSREKKESFPLTVTSAQKNPTAFYLCASSFRENQPQHFGDGTRLSIL.

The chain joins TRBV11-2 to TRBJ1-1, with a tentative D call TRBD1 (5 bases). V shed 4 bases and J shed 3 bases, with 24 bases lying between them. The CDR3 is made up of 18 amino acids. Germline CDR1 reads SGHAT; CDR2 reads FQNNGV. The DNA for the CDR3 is TGTGCCAGCAGCTCGACCCCCACGATGTGGGAAGGGGACACTGAAGCTTTCTTT. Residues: CASSSTPTMWEGDTEAFF.

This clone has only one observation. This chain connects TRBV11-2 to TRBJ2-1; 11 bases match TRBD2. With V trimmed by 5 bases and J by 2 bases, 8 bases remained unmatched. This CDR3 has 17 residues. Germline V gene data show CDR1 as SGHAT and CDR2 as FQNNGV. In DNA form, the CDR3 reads TGTGCCAGCAGCCTGGAACTAGCGGGAGCCCCCTACAATGAGCAGTTCTTC. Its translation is CASSLELAGAPYNEQFF.

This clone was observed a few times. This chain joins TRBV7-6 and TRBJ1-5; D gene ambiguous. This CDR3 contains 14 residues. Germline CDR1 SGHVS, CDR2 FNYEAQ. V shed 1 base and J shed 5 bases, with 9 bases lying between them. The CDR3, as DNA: TGTGCCAGCAGCTTAGGGAGTACGGATCAGCCCCAGCATTTT. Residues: CASSLGSTDQPQHF.

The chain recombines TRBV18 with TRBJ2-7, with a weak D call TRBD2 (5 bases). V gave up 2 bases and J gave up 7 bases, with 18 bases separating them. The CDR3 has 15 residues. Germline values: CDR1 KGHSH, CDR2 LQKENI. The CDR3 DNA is TGTGCCAGCTCACCAGATAGCGCAATTCTTATTGAGCAGTACTTC. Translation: CASSPDSAILIEQYF.

The CDR3 bases are TGTGCCAGCTCACCTAGACAGACCCAGCACACTGAAGCTTTCTTT. Its protein is CASSPRQTQHTEAFF. This chain links TRBV18 with TRBJ1-1, with D perhaps matching TRBD1 (5 bases). CDR1 is KGHSH, CDR2 LQKENI, per germline. The V gene lost 3 bases and the J gene lost 3 bases, with 14 bases spanning the gap. The CDR3 runs 15 residues.

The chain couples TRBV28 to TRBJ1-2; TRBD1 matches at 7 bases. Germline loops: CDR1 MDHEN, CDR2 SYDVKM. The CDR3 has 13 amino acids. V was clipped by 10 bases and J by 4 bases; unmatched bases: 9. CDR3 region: CATRTGELYGYTF. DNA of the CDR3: TGTGCCACCCGGACAGGCGAGCTCTATGGCTACACCTTC.

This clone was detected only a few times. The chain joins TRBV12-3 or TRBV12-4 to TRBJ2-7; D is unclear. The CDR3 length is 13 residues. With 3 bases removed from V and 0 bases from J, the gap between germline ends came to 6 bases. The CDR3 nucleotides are TGTGCCAGCAGTTTCTCCGGCTCCTACGAGCAGTACTTC. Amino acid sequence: CASSFSGSYEQYF.

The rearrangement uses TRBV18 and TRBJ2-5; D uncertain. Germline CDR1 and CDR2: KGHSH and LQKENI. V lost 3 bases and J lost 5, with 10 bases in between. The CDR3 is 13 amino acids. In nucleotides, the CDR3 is TGTGCCAGCTCACCTGGGCCACGGGAGACCCAGTACTTC. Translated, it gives CASSPGPRETQYF.